The rows below give T cell receptor beta chains drawn from one sample of a study of PD-1 and CTLA-4 blockade in melanoma. The method was immunoSEQ multiplex PCR; TCRdb's version includes in-frame clones alone and lacks a portion of them. The sample records approximately 15,000 clones, about 71% being singletons. This sample comprised CD8+ T cells from peripheral blood, obtained from a patient given anti-PD-1 treatment. The receptors stem from a human donor with melanoma. CDR3s include the opening cysteine and the closing phenylalanine or tryptophan. Fields, in order: clone size, J gene, V gene, D gene, CDR3 protein, CDR3 DNA. A D gene is named only where the DNA matches it firmly. Clone size, where shown, is once, few, many, or a class for clones that have expanded.

>NA|TRBJ1-6|TRBV7-6|NA
CASSPREAGNSPLHF
TGTGCCAGCAGCCCGAGGGAGGCTGGAAATTCACCCCTCCACTTT
>NA|TRBJ1-3|TRBV7-9|TRBD1
CASSFRGAYSGNTIYF
TGTGCCAGCAGCTTCAGGGGGGCCTACTCTGGAAACACCATATATTTT
>NA|TRBJ2-5|TRBV7-8|TRBD1
CASSLMDRWGETQYF
TGTGCCAGCAGCTTAATGGACAGGTGGGGAGAGACCCAGTACTTC
>NA|TRBJ2-7|TRBV6-6|NA
CASSYLAVFYEQYF
TGTGCCAGCAGTTACTTAGCGGTTTTTTACGAGCAGTACTTC
>NA|TRBJ2-1|TRBV9|NA
CASSFSAGTSYNEQFF
TGTGCCAGCAGCTTCAGCGCGGGCACCTCCTACAATGAGCAGTTCTTC
>NA|TRBJ1-1|TRBV29-1|NA
CSSKEGDFTEAFF
TGCAGCTCGAAGGAAGGGGACTTCACTGAAGCTTTCTTT
>NA|TRBJ1-2|TRBV5-5|NA
CASSLSGGSYGYTF
TGTGCCAGCAGCTTGTCAGGAGGATCCTATGGCTACACCTTC
>NA|TRBJ1-1|TRBV7-8|NA
CASRRQTGVGTEAFF
TGTGCCAGCAGACGACAAACAGGAGTCGGCACTGAAGCTTTCTTT
>NA|TRBJ1-6|TRBV27|NA
CASSRTRDLGNSPLHF
TGTGCCAGCAGTCGAACTCGGGACCTGGGGAATTCACCCCTCCACTTT
>NA|TRBJ2-2|TRBV19|NA
CASSIDGGTGELFF
TGTGCCAGTAGTATAGATGGAGGGACCGGGGAGCTGTTTTTT
>NA|TRBJ2-1|TRBV10-2|TRBD1
CATSGTGGLEQFF
TGCGCCACCTCCGGGACAGGGGGTCTTGAGCAGTTCTTC
>NA|TRBJ2-4|TRBV7-9|NA
CASSQDQHAQIQYF
TGTGCCAGCAGCCAGGACCAACACGCCCAGATTCAGTACTTC
>few|TRBJ2-7|TRBV7-9|TRBD2
CASSSRASGIYEQYF
TGTGCCAGCAGCTCCCGTGCTAGCGGGATCTACGAGCAGTACTTC
>NA|TRBJ1-4|TRBV13|NA
CASSLQGLSEKLFF
TGTGCCAGCAGCCTCCAGGGGTTAAGCGAAAAACTGTTTTTT
>NA|TRBJ2-7|TRBV7-8|TRBD2
CASRLSSGEGEQYF
TGTGCCAGCAGGCTTTCTAGCGGGGAGGGGGAGCAGTACTTC
>NA|TRBJ1-2|TRBV29-1|TRBD1
CSVAQSDRGPGYTF
TGCAGCGTCGCCCAATCAGACAGGGGGCCTGGCTACACCTTC
>NA|TRBJ2-7|TRBV2|TRBD1
CAVPGQGLYEQYF
TGTGCCGTACCGGGACAGGGGCTGTACGAGCAGTACTTC
>NA|TRBJ1-2|TRBV19|TRBD1
CASSMGRGQVYGYTF
TGTGCCAGTAGTATGGGCAGGGGGCAGGTCTATGGCTACACCTTC
>NA|TRBJ1-4|TRBV9|NA
CASSVGDGRNEKLFF
TGTGCCAGCAGCGTAGGGGACGGAAGGAATGAAAAACTGTTTTTT
>few|TRBJ2-5|TRBV19|NA
CASSMGEETQYF
TGTGCCAGTAGTATGGGCGAAGAGACCCAGTACTTC
>NA|TRBJ1-4|TRBV6-5|NA
CASSYNPRGANEKLFF
TGTGCCAGCAGTTATAACCCCCGGGGGGCTAATGAAAAACTGTTTTTT
>NA|TRBJ1-2|TRBV19|NA
CASSSSWDYGYTF
TGTGCCAGTAGTTCCTCTTGGGACTATGGCTACACCTTC
>few|TRBJ2-7|TRBV25-1|NA
CASSEWHEQYF
TGTGCCAGCAGTGAATGGCACGAGCAGTACTTC
>NA|TRBJ2-7|TRBV2|NA
CASSEPRAGYEQYF
TGTGCCAGCAGTGAACCCAGGGCTGGCTACGAGCAGTACTTC